Below are 23 T cell receptor beta chains sequenced from a single sample in a study of T cell responses to AZD1222 COVID-19 vaccine. Assay: immunoSEQ multiplex PCR; the TCRdb copy retains only in-frame clones and omits some. The sample lists roughly 92,000 clones; 90% were seen once. Sequenced here: peripheral blood, sampled on day 0 of AZD1222 vaccination. The receptors were gathered from an adult in good health.

This clone has just one count. V is TRBV18 and J is TRBJ1-5, with D perhaps TRBD1 (5 bases). The germline CDR1 and CDR2 sequences are KGHSH and LQKENI. V lost 6 bases and J 0 bases, leaving 21 bases between the germline ends. The CDR3 loop spans 18 amino acids. The CDR3 region has the DNA TGTGCCAGCTCCCCCCTGCGAAGGGGACCTTATAGCAATCAGCCCCAGCATTTT. It is translated as CASSPLRRGPYSNQPQHF.

V usage is TRBV7-2 and J usage is TRBJ2-3; D may be TRBD2 (6 bases). Deletions cut 5 bases from V and 1 base from J, with 13 bases between. The CDR3 totals 15 residues. CDR1 is SGHTA, CDR2 FQGNSA, per germline. The CDR3 loop is CASSRRGWGTDTQYF. CDR3 bases: TGTGCCAGCAGCCGGAGGGGATGGGGCACAGATACGCAGTATTTT. The entire variable domain, with the rest obtained from reference TRBV7-2 and TRBJ2-3, is as follows: GAGVSQSPSNKVTEKGKDVELRCDPISGHTALYWYRQSLGQGLEFLIYFQGNSAPDKSGLPSDRFSAERTGGSVSTLTIQRTQQEDSAVYLCASSRRGWGTDTQYFGPGTRLTVL.

CDR3 nucleotide sequence: TGTGCCAGCAGCGTAGGGGGGGCGGTGAGCACCGGGGAGCTGTTTTTT. It codes for CASSVGGAVSTGELFF. The rearrangement links TRBV9 to TRBJ2-2; D could derive from TRBD1 or TRBD2 (6 bases each). This CDR3 is built from 16 residues. Germline CDR1 SGDLS, CDR2 YYNGEE. The ends were cut back, 0 bases at V and 4 bases at J, with 13 bases in the middle.

The V call is TRBV12-3 or TRBV12-4, the J call TRBJ1-2, with D tentatively TRBD1 (5 bases). The CDR3 extends over 13 amino acids. V was clipped by 7 bases and J by 14 bases, with 23 bases between them. CDR3 bases: TGTGCCAGCACCAATCCACTCATAGGGGCGAGGACCTTC. It specifies CASTNPLIGARTF.

The chain recombines TRBV28 with TRBJ2-2; 7 positions agree with TRBD1. There are 15 residues in the CDR3. CDR1 and CDR2 (germline): MDHEN, SYDVKM. The V segment lost 6 bases and the J segment 1 base; nucleotides outside the gene matches: 5. This chain's CDR3 is CASRKGALNTGELFF. For the CDR3, the DNA is TGTGCCAGCAGGAAGGGGGCCTTGAACACCGGGGAGCTGTTTTTT.

This clone has only a few counts. The V and J genes are TRBV2 and TRBJ1-3, with a weak D call TRBD1 (5 bases). V lost 3 bases and J 2 bases, leaving 8 bases between the germline ends. CDR1 and CDR2 (germline): SNHLY, FYNNEI. The CDR3 consists of 14 residues. The CDR3 coding sequence is TGTGCCAGCAGTGATTGGGGGGCTGGAAACACCATATATTTT. Its protein product is CASSDWGAGNTIYF.

The V and J genes are TRBV4-3 and TRBJ1-4, with D unclear. Looked up from germline, CDR1 is LGHNA and CDR2 is YSLEER. The CDR3 runs 16 residues. V was shortened by 1 base and J by 8 bases, with 17 bases between the two germline ends. DNA for the CDR3: TGCGCCAGCAGCCAAGCCGGGATGGGATCGTCCGAAAAACTGTTTTTT. This encodes CASSQAGMGSSEKLFF.

The V gene is TRBV11-1, the J gene TRBJ2-1; TRBD1 or TRBD2 may be the D gene (6 bases each). The CDR3 loop spans 15 amino acids. CDR1 is SGHAT, CDR2 FQDESV, per germline (reference sequence). Trimming pared 4 bases from V and 9 bases from J, leaving 19 bases between. CDR3 sequence reads: CASSWSRGVDAEQFF. The CDR3 region has the DNA TGTGCCAGCAGCTGGTCTAGGGGGGTGGACGCTGAGCAGTTCTTC.

This clone was counted a single time. The chain recombines TRBV11-3 with TRBJ2-3; 8 positions match TRBD1. Germline CDR1 SGHNT, CDR2 YENEEA. The CDR3 runs 14 residues. V dropped 3 bases and J dropped 4; count of bases not matched to a gene: 3. The chain's CDR3 is CASSLTGVADTQYF. The CDR3 coding sequence is TGTGCCAGCAGCTTGACAGGGGTGGCAGATACGCAGTATTTT.

This sequence joins TRBV28 and TRBJ1-2, with 12 positions matching TRBD1. The CDR3 has 14 residues. From germline, CDR1 is MDHEN and CDR2 SYDVKM. J was trimmed by 8 bases and V by 4 bases; bases with no gene match: 5. The CDR3 sequence: CASSSGTGGRGYTF. The DNA for the CDR3 is TGTGCCAGCAGTTCCGGGACAGGGGGCAGGGGCTACACCTTC.

The chain uses TRBV6-5 and TRBJ1-2; weak D call: TRBD1 (5 bases). This CDR3 has 12 residues. Germline V gene lookup returns CDR1 MNHEY and CDR2 SVGAGI. V dropped 5 bases and J dropped 7 bases, with 11 bases sitting between them. The CDR3 coding sequence is TGTGCCAGCAGTATTCAGGGAGGTGGCTACACCTTC. It specifies CASSIQGGGYTF.

The chain recombines TRBV2 with TRBJ1-4, with 8 bases lining up with TRBD1. CDR1 SNHLY and CDR2 FYNNEI come from the germline V gene. With V trimmed by 11 bases and J by 4 bases, 12 bases remained unmatched. The CDR3 has 15 amino acids. As DNA, the CDR3 is TGTGCCGGAACGGGACAGGCCTATTATAATGAAAAACTGTTTTTT. Protein sequence: CAGTGQAYYNEKLFF.

This sequence joins TRBV5-5 and TRBJ2-4; no clear D gene. Germline loops: CDR1 SGHKS, CDR2 YYEKEE (reference sequence). V lost 1 base and J 0 bases, leaving 5 bases between the germline ends. This CDR3 spans 14 amino acids. In DNA, the CDR3 is TGTGCCAGCAGCTTGTTGGGAGCCAAAAACATTCAGTACTTC. This encodes CASSLLGAKNIQYF.

The chain uses TRBV2 and TRBJ1-3; D gene ambiguous. V was cut by 2 bases and J by 0 bases, with 8 bases left in between. Germline-derived CDR1 and CDR2 are SNHLY and FYNNEI. CDR3 length: 15 residues. CDR3 sequence (DNA): TGTGCCAGCAGTGAATTGAAGGCCTCTGGAAACACCATATATTTT. Its translation is CASSELKASGNTIYF.

V gene TRBV13 combines with J gene TRBJ1-1; D uncertain. The V gene lost 6 bases and the J gene lost 2 bases, with 7 bases spanning the gap. The CDR3 length is 12 residues. Germline-derived CDR1 and CDR2 are PRHDT and FYEKMQ (reference sequence). The DNA of the CDR3 is TGTGCCAGCAGGTTGCTCAACACTGAAGCTTTCTTT. It translates to CASRLLNTEAFF.

The CDR3: CASSPWDREDNEQFF. Written as DNA, the CDR3 is TGTGCCAGCAGCCCATGGGACAGGGAAGACAATGAGCAGTTCTTC. The chain employs TRBV11-1 and TRBJ2-1; 9 bases line up with TRBD1. V lost 5 bases to trimming and J lost 5 bases; unmatched junction nucleotides: 7. The CDR3 totals 15 residues. CDR1 and CDR2 from the germline V gene are SGHAT and FQDESV (reference sequence). Looking up the rest from reference TRBV11-1 and TRBJ2-1 gives the full variable domain: EAEVAQSPRYKITEKSQAVAFWCDPISGHATLYWYRQILGQGPELLVQFQDESVVDDSQLPKDRFSAERLKGVDSTLKIQPAELGDSAMYLCASSPWDREDNEQFFGPGTRLTVL.

The V and J genes are TRBV18 and TRBJ1-1; no clear D gene. The CDR3 has 13 amino acids. V dropped 3 bases and J dropped 5 bases, with 10 bases sitting between them. CDR1 KGHSH and CDR2 LQKENI come from the germline V gene. CDR3 nucleotide sequence: TGTGCCAGCTCACCTCGAGGGTTGACTGAAGCTTTCTTT. This gives the protein CASSPRGLTEAFF.

The V call is TRBV27, the J call TRBJ1-1, with D tentatively TRBD1 (5 bases). Germline V gene data show CDR1 as MNHEY and CDR2 as SMNVEV (reference sequence). The CDR3 contains 12 residues. V lost 6 bases and J lost 4, with 9 bases in between. The CDR3 nucleotides read TGTGCCAGCAGCACGGGGACCACTGAAGCTTTCTTT. Translation gives CASSTGTTEAFF.

The J gene is TRBJ1-5, the V gene TRBV11-1; D unresolved. The CDR3 spans 15 residues. CDR1 SGHAT and CDR2 FQDESV come from the germline V gene (reference sequence). V gave up 4 bases and J gave up 2 bases, with 12 bases separating them. The CDR3 DNA reads as TGTGCCAGCAGCTCGGGAGGAGGTGGCAATCAGCCCCAGCATTTT. It translates to CASSSGGGGNQPQHF. Filled out from reference TRBV11-1 and TRBJ1-5, the complete variable domain reads EAEVAQSPRYKITEKSQAVAFWCDPISGHATLYWYRQILGQGPELLVQFQDESVVDDSQLPKDRFSAERLKGVDSTLKIQPAELGDSAMYLCASSSGGGGNQPQHFGDGTRLSIL.

V and J are TRBV30 and TRBJ1-2, with D unresolved. The germline V and J ends were trimmed by 0 bases and 7 bases, with 6 bases remaining between them. The germline CDR1 and CDR2 sequences are GTSNPN and SVGIG (reference sequence). The CDR3 extends over 11 amino acids. CDR3 nucleotides: TGTGCCTGGAGTGTGAGGGTTGGCTACACCTTC. Its translation: CAWSVRVGYTF.

This clone was recorded a few times. CDR3 amino acids: CASSLGVVAGELFF. The DNA of the CDR3 is TGTGCCAGCAGCTTAGGTGTGGTAGCCGGGGAGCTGTTTTTT. The V call is TRBV7-9, the J call TRBJ2-2; D not certain. CDR1 and CDR2 from the germline V gene are SEHNR and FQNEAQ (reference sequence). The CDR3 spans 14 residues. Trimming took off 1 base at V and 6 bases at J, with 9 bases between the two ends.

A single count supports this clone. The CDR3 loop reads CASSPKGNTEAFF. The CDR3 bases are TGTGCCAGCAGCCCGAAGGGGAACACTGAAGCTTTCTTT. The rearrangement uses TRBV7-9 and TRBJ1-1, with D hard to call. CDR3 size: 13 residues. Germline V gives CDR1 SEHNR, CDR2 FQNEAQ (reference sequence). The V and J ends lost 5 bases and 1 base respectively, with 8 bases between them.

This clone was observed a single time. V is TRBV11-3 and J is TRBJ2-3; 14 bases align to TRBD2. The CDR3 contains 16 residues. The V gene's germline CDR1 is SGHNT and CDR2 YENEEA. Trimming cost V 5 bases and J 2 bases; bases outside gene matches: 3. The CDR3 spells CASSTGLAGVTDTQYF. In DNA, the CDR3 is TGTGCCAGCAGCACGGGACTAGCGGGGGTCACAGATACGCAGTATTTT.